The table lists the clone carrying this T cell receptor beta chain with many counts. In the library, individual cDNA molecules carried attached unique molecular identifiers. Via MiXCR, TCRdb re-called the 5' RACE reads, giving one row per CDR3 protein. The sample consists of around 100,000 distinct CDR3 sequences, approximately 14% of them appearing once. This sample was included in a study of early T cells in non-severe SARS-CoV-2 infection. On the study more broadly: Sequencing of unsorted whole blood was done on bulk RNA, leaving chains unpaired.

The germline V gene encodes CDR1 MDHEN and CDR2 SYDVKM. CDR3 length equals 15 residues. Trimming removed 6 bases from V and 9 bases from J, with 18 bases in between. This receptor was obtained from an adult who was a healthcare worker with PCR-confirmed SARS-CoV-2 infection or an uninfected control (not recorded which). The chain joins TRBV28 to TRBJ1-6; D possibly corresponds to TRBD1 (5 bases). The sample taken for sequencing was whole blood. CDR3 protein: CASRMNEGRSSPLHF. The CDR3 coding sequence is TGTGCCAGCAGGATGAATGAGGGGCGTAGTTCACCCCTCCACTTT.